This note documents a single T cell receptor (beta chain) sequence. What it binds is not known. These data originate in a study of a mutant IDH1 vaccine in newly diagnosed glioma. Trimming removed 7 bases at V and 0 bases at J, with 10 bases between. CDR3 length: 15 amino acids. Germline V gene sequence: CDR1 SNHLY, CDR2 FYNNEI. Sample time point: week 35, safety follow-up. Vaccine doses each comprised 300 ug of mutant IDH1 20-mer peptide, with topical imiquimod. The method was immunoSEQ multiplex PCR; TCRdb's version includes in-frame clones alone and lacks a portion of them. The sample contains some 45,000 clones, 65% to 90% of which appear only once.

The chain is built from TRBV2 and TRBJ2-6, with a weak D call TRBD1 (6 bases). The specimen was PBMCs, collected from a glioma patient whose treatment included an IDH1 peptide vaccine. The TCR sequence derives from a woman between 50 and 59 years old with glioma. The CDR3 coding sequence is TGTGCCAGCAAGAAGGACAGCTCTGGGGCCAACGTCCTGACTTTC. It yields the protein CASKKDSSGANVLTF.